This T cell receptor beta chain was captured in a study of glioma-infiltrating T cells. The ends were cut back, 5 bases at V and 5 bases at J, with 9 bases in the middle. Germline V gene lookup returns CDR1 DFQATT and CDR2 SNEGSKA (reference sequence). The CDR3 has 11 residues. This clonotype has ten or more counts. Antigen: not known. TCR alpha and beta CDR3 regions were amplified from RNA using iRepertoire nested multiplex PCR. TCRdb reprocessed the multiplex PCR reads with MiXCR, giving one entry per CDR3 protein. This sample has some 160,000 distinct CDR3 sequences, with more than 35% found just once. Overall study findings and caveats: Above-expected tissue-blood divergence occurred in all gliomas, most in low-grade ones.

The sequencing sample was made of glioma tissue, nonneoplastic brain tissue, or PBMCs (not recorded which). The sequence was obtained from a human donor with low-grade glioma or glioblastoma, undergoing nonglioma brain surgery, or in good health (not recorded which). The rearrangement links TRBV20-1 to TRBJ2-5; D gene ambiguous. CDR3 DNA sequence: TGCAGTGCTTATTCTGGGGAGACCCAGTACTTC. The encoded protein is CSAYSGETQYF.